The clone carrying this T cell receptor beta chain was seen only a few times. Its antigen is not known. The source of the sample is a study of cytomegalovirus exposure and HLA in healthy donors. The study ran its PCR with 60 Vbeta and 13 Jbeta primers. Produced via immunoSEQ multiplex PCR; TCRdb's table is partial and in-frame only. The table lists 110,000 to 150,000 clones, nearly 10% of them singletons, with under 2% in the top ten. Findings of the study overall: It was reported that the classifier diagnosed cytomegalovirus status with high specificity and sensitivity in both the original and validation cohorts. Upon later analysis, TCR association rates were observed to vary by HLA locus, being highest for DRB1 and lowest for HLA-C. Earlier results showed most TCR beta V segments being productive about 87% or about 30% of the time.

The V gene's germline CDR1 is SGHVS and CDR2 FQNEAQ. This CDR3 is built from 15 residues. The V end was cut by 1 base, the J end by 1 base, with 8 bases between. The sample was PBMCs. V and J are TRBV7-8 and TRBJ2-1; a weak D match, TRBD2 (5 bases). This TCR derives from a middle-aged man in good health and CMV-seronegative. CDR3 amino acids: CASSLDGKSYNEQFF. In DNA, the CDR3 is TGTGCCAGCAGCTTAGACGGGAAATCCTACAATGAGCAGTTCTTC. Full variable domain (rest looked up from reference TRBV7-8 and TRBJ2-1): GAGVSQSPRYKVAKRGQDVALRCDPISGHVSLFWYQQALGQGPEFLTYFQNEAQLDKSGLPSDRFFAERPEGSVSTLKIQRTQQEDSAVYLCASSLDGKSYNEQFFGPGTRLTVL.